Described below is a single T cell receptor (beta chain) sequence and its context. Its specificity is not known. This sample was included in a study of molecular identifiers for immune sequencing clone quantification. Study results and limitations: Effector cells had over 99% of their molecules in clones above 20 RNA copies, while naive cells had under 1%.

The CDR3 extends over 17 amino acids. Trimming stripped 1 base from V and 1 base from J, with 14 bases between. Germline V gives CDR1 MGHRA, CDR2 YSYEKL. Listed TCR primers and previously described methods were used for bulk TCR libraries. TCRdb redid the calling of the PCR reads with MiXCR, one entry per CDR3 protein. This sample has approximately 550,000 distinct CDR3 sequences; about a fifth occur once, and the top ten carry 0.7% to 0.95%. V and J are TRBV4-1 and TRBJ2-1; D might be TRBD1 (5 bases). Sequencing used naive CD8+ T cells from blood, with Jurkat cell RNA spiked in. Indicated subset: FACS-sorted CD8+CD4-CCR7+CD45RA+ naive T cells. This TCR derives from a human donor in good health. Some libraries in this study had Jurkat cell RNA spiked in. The CDR3 spells CASSQVIGAASYNEQFF. The CDR3 bases are TGCGCCAGCAGCCAAGTGATAGGGGCCGCGTCCTACAATGAGCAGTTCTTC.